This T cell receptor beta chain was obtained from a study of cytomegalovirus exposure and HLA in healthy donors. Vbeta (60) and Jbeta (13) primers were used in the PCR. Measured with immunoSEQ multiplex PCR; TCRdb has only the in-frame clones, and not every one. The table records 150,000 to 200,000 clones, 77% of them present only once. V was pared by 10 bases and J by 5 bases, with 13 bases of the junction left unmatched. CDR1 SNHLY and CDR2 FYNNEI come from the germline V gene. The CDR3 runs 14 residues. Material: PBMCs. The receptor was derived from a woman aged 25 to 39 in good health and CMV-seropositive. The J gene is TRBJ1-1, the V gene TRBV2; 7 positions match TRBD1. The CDR3 bases are TGTGCCACCAGGATCCAGGGGGTCGAAACTGAAGCTTTCTTT. Its protein is CATRIQGVETEAFF.